The present TCR beta chain was sequenced within a study of T-cell reconstitution after alpha-beta-depleted transplantation in children. Notes on the study in general: Newly produced T cells mostly accounted for T-cell counts and diversity one year post-transplant. Several hundred rapidly expanded clones from non-depleted graft cells reportedly supplied alpha-beta T cells about two months post-transplant.

Points on this clonotype: Antigen: not known.

This CDR3 region has 16 residues. Preparation of the TCRbeta library was carried out with unique molecular identifiers. One entry per CDR3 protein results from TCRdb running MiXCR on the PCR reads. The repertoire includes some 600,000 distinct CDR3 sequences, about an eighth of them detected once, and over 2% sits in the top ten. The sequence was collected from a male patient between 10 and 17 years old who had a stem cell transplant for acute myeloid leukemia, so the T cells may come from the graft donor. Sample: PBMCs, mostly from graft donor cells, taken 360 days after TCRalphabeta/CD19-depleted stem cell transplant. The V call is TRBV21-1, the J call TRBJ2-1; no DNA check was done on the table's D call, TRBD1. TRBV21-1 is listed as a pseudogene. The DNA for the CDR3 is TGTGCCAGCAGCCCAACCAGGGGCAGCTCCTACAATGAGCAGTTCTTC. Translated, it gives CASSPTRGSSYNEQFF.